The present TCR beta chain was sequenced within a study of beta chain features in type 1 diabetes. Study results and caveats: TCRB CDR3s were moderately but significantly shorter in Type 1 diabetes patients in all four CD4+ subsets. Insertions were fewer and deletions more numerous at VDJ junctions in type 1 diabetes patients.

Investigators reverse transcribed all isolated RNA, so they sequenced expressed TCRB transcripts. Profiling relied on immunoSEQ multiplex PCR, and the TCRdb table lists in-frame clones only, not all of them. The sample includes some 410,000 clones, roughly an eighth seen only once; the top ten take 0.04% to 0.05%. The CDR3 spans 15 residues. Germline V gives CDR1 SGHTA, CDR2 FQGNSA. The V gene end was trimmed by 5 bases and the J gene end by 1 base; junction bases not matched to a gene: 5. A few counts support this clone. Antigen: not known. The chain has TRBV7-2 and TRBJ1-3; 7 bases line up with TRBD1. The receptor comes from a young woman in good health. The sequenced sample was naive CD4+ T cells from blood. The CDR3 coding sequence is TGTGCCAGCAGCGGAAACAGGGGTTCTGGAAACACCATATATTTT. The encoded protein is CASSGNRGSGNTIYF.